This TCR beta chain originates from a study of cytomegalovirus exposure and HLA in healthy donors. Study-wide background: Inside one of the first data releases sat about 91 million unique TCRs taken from HLA-typed donors.

With 60 Vbeta and 13 Jbeta primers, the PCR was carried out. Sequencing was performed with immunoSEQ multiplex PCR; in TCRdb, only in-frame clones are kept and a portion is missing. In all, the sample yields about 190,000 clones. This CDR3 has 10 amino acids. The germline CDR1 and CDR2 sequences are LNHNV and YYDKDF (reference sequence). V lost 5 bases, J lost 14 bases, and 12 bases lay in between. Sequenced sample: PBMCs. The V gene is TRBV15, the J gene TRBJ1-1, with D hard to call. The sequence came from a woman in her twenties or thirties in good health and CMV-seropositive. This CDR3 is CATSPTRLFF. CDR3 DNA sequence: TGTGCCACCAGCCCGACTAGGTTGTTCTTT.